The sequence of this TCR beta chain was determined in a study of cytomegalovirus exposure and HLA in healthy donors. Turning to this clone: Its cognate antigen is unknown.

Data came from immunoSEQ multiplex PCR; TCRdb stores just in-frame clones and leaves some out. Among 200,000 or so clones listed, roughly 82% were seen once. Study results and caveats: It was reportedly the case that the classifier diagnosed cytomegalovirus status with high specificity and sensitivity. Cytomegalovirus-associated status was assigned to about 160 TCR beta chains. Most TCRs appeared rarely, but some public TCRs recurred in many donors. Later, an analysis found that TCR clusters from the first cohort tended to co-occur in the 95 to 150 validation repertoires.

The CDR3 runs to 11 residues. Germline loops: CDR1 DFQATT, CDR2 SNEGSKA (reference sequence). The V gene lost 6 bases and the J gene lost 3 bases, with 9 bases spanning the gap. Material for sequencing was PBMCs. The chain employs TRBV20-1 and TRBJ2-7; D possibly corresponds to TRBD2 (6 bases). The receptor was derived from a woman aged 25 to 39 in good health and CMV-seropositive. In nucleotides, the CDR3 is TGCAGTGCGAGACTAGGCTACGAGCAGTACTTC. It translates to CSARLGYEQYF.